The clone carrying this TCR beta chain was seen a handful of times. No antigen is known for it. Naive CD8 cells lacked CD45RO and underwent positive selection for CCR7, leaving out terminally differentiated effector memory CD45RA+ cells. The CDR3 has 14 amino acids. The germline V gene encodes CDR1 LNHDA and CDR2 SQIVND (reference sequence). V was shortened by 10 bases and J by 3 bases, with 18 bases between the two germline ends. This entry comes from a study of shared clonotypes between healthy human individuals. Study at large: Donor composition was a couple of women and a few men, aged 18 to 49. Study results and limitations: It was the few donors that limited the genetic and exposure-history diversity represented.

This was a deep-level run. Sequencing was performed with immunoSEQ multiplex PCR; in TCRdb, only in-frame clones are kept and a portion is missing. The sample records roughly 2,000,000 clones, 93% being singletons. The sequenced sample was naive CD8+ T cells from PBMCs. V is TRBV19 and J is TRBJ1-1; D not resolved. This sequence originates from a man aged 18 to 29 in good health. Some clones in this sample may be carry-over from other donors' samples. CDR3 sequence (DNA): TGTGCCACCGCCACGAGGGCAGTGCACACTGAAGCTTTCTTT. It yields the protein CATATRAVHTEAFF.